This passage covers 15 T cell receptor beta chains from one sample sequenced in a study of blood T cell repertoires in COVID-19. TCRdb's table, derived via immunoSEQ multiplex PCR, lists solely in-frame clones and lacks some. The table has roughly 330,000 clones, over 70% seen once. Material: PBMCs or T cells enriched from blood (not recorded which). The receptors were sampled from a young man who had recovered from COVID-19.

The chain uses TRBV5-1 and TRBJ2-7; 7 nucleotides line up with TRBD1. Germline lookup yields CDR1 SGHRS and CDR2 YFSETQ. The trim removed 3 bases at V and 0 bases at J, leaving 6 bases unmatched. CDR3 length: 15 residues. The CDR3 DNA reads TGCGCCAGCAGCTACCGGGACAGACCCTCCTACGAGCAGTACTTC. Encoded protein: CASSYRDRPSYEQYF.

The chain couples TRBV5-6 to TRBJ2-2; 10 nucleotides align to TRBD2. Germline V gene lookup returns CDR1 SGHDT and CDR2 YYEEEE. The CDR3 spans 15 residues. The V gene end was trimmed by 4 bases and the J gene end by 4 bases; junction bases not matched to a gene: 4. In DNA, the CDR3 is TGTGCCAGCAGCGAAACTAGCGGGGCCACCGGGGAGCTGTTTTTT. Its protein product is CASSETSGATGELFF. Using reference TRBV5-6 and TRBJ2-2 for the parts outside the CDR3, the full variable domain is DAGVTQSPTHLIKTRGQQVTLRCSPKSGHDTVSWYQQALGQGPQFIFQYYEEEERQRGNFPDRFSGHQFPNYSSELNVNALLLGDSALYLCASSETSGATGELFFGEGSRLTVL.

The CDR3: CASSSGTRTPLHF. CDR3 DNA sequence: TGTGCCAGCAGCAGCGGGACGCGAACCCCCCTCCACTTT. V gene TRBV7-9 combines with J gene TRBJ1-6; D is possibly TRBD1 (5 bases). The CDR3 has 13 amino acids. Trimming pared 5 bases from V and 13 bases from J, leaving 15 bases between. Looked up from germline, CDR1 is SEHNR and CDR2 is FQNEAQ (reference sequence).

The chain combines TRBV4-2 with TRBJ2-1; 13 bases align to TRBD2. Germline V gives CDR1 LGHNA, CDR2 YNFKEQ. The J segment lost 6 bases and the V segment lost 5 bases, leaving 10 bases of the junction unmatched. The CDR3 extends over 17 amino acids. CDR3 sequence: CASSVSGTSGVVNEQFF. The CDR3 bases are TGTGCCAGCAGCGTTTCCGGGACTAGCGGGGTCGTCAATGAGCAGTTCTTC.

The chain is built from TRBV28 and TRBJ2-3; D ambiguous. V was trimmed by 4 bases and J by 4 bases, leaving 6 bases between them. The CDR3 sequence is 12 residues long. CDR1 is MDHEN and CDR2 is SYDVKM in the germline V gene. CDR3 protein: CASSSVADTQYF. In DNA, the CDR3 is TGTGCCAGCAGTTCTGTCGCAGATACGCAGTATTTT.

This clone appeared once. The chain joins TRBV28 to TRBJ2-7, with D unresolved. Looked up from germline, CDR1 is MDHEN and CDR2 is SYDVKM. The V end was cut by 7 bases, the J end by 4 bases, with 14 bases between. This CDR3 region has 13 residues. CDR3 loop: CASKVPTGYEQYF. The CDR3 bases are TGTGCCAGCAAAGTCCCGACCGGGTACGAGCAGTACTTC.

The chain employs TRBV5-1 and TRBJ2-2; D is undetermined. This CDR3 comprises 14 residues. Germline CDR1 reads SGHRS; CDR2 reads YFSETQ. V was clipped by 0 bases and J by 4 bases, with 7 bases between them. CDR3 in DNA: TGCGCCAGCAGCTTGGGAGCTGCCACCGGGGAGCTGTTTTTT. As protein: CASSLGAATGELFF.

The rearrangement links TRBV4-1 to TRBJ2-3; D call uncertain. Trimming took 1 base from V and 0 from J, leaving 8 bases between them. This CDR3 contains 15 residues. Germline lookup yields CDR1 MGHRA and CDR2 YSYEKL. CDR3: CASSQVETSTDTQYF. CDR3 coding DNA: TGCGCCAGCAGCCAAGTAGAGACTAGCACAGATACGCAGTATTTT.

This chain connects TRBV14 to TRBJ1-2, with D uncertain. Germline loops: CDR1 SGHDN, CDR2 FVKESK. V gave up 2 bases and J gave up 2 bases, with 9 bases separating them. The CDR3 has 14 amino acids. The CDR3 DNA is TGTGCCAGCAGCCAAATCGGGGTCAACTATGGCTACACCTTC. Its translation: CASSQIGVNYGYTF.

The V call is TRBV6-5, the J call TRBJ2-1; TRBD2 might be the D (6 bases). Trimming removed 7 bases from V and 0 bases from J, with 10 bases in between. CDR3 length: 14 amino acids. Germline CDR1 and CDR2: MNHEY and SVGAGI. This chain's CDR3 is CASIRGSSYNEQFF. The CDR3 coding sequence is TGTGCCAGCATTCGGGGGAGCTCCTACAATGAGCAGTTCTTC.

V and J are TRBV7-2 and TRBJ2-1; 9 bases fit TRBD1. Trimming removed 1 base from V and 1 base from J; junction bases left unmatched: 11. Germline values: CDR1 SGHTA, CDR2 FQGNSA. This CDR3 contains 19 residues. For the CDR3, the DNA is TGTGCCAGCAGCTTAGGAGGGGGGTGGGACAGGGCGTCCTACAATGAGCAGTTCTTC. Its translation: CASSLGGGWDRASYNEQFF.

This clone appeared once. The chain has TRBV5-1 and TRBJ1-6; 9 bases are a match to TRBD1. The CDR3 consists of 17 residues. Trimming took 4 bases from V and 7 from J; bases not matched to a gene: 12. CDR1 SGHRS and CDR2 YFSETQ come from the germline V gene. The CDR3 nucleotides are TGCGCCAGCAGCGCCCCGGGACAGGGCTCCCGGAATTCACCCCTCCACTTT. This gives the protein CASSAPGQGSRNSPLHF.

The rearrangement joins TRBV3-1 (or the pseudogene TRBV3-2) to TRBJ1-1; 8 positions agree with TRBD1. Germline lookup yields CDR1 LGHDT and CDR2 YNNKEL (reference sequence). With V trimmed by 5 bases and J by 3 bases, 2 bases remained unmatched. The CDR3 runs 13 residues. CDR3 residues: CASSSTGDTEAFF. CDR3 nucleotides: TGTGCCAGCAGCTCGACAGGGGACACTGAAGCTTTCTTT.

V usage is TRBV2 and J usage is TRBJ1-2, with D unclear. The length of the CDR3 is 13 residues. Germline V gene lookup returns CDR1 SNHLY and CDR2 FYNNEI. With 3 bases removed from V and 4 bases from J, the gap between germline ends came to 9 bases. This CDR3 reads CASSEYSPYGYTF. CDR3 in DNA: TGTGCCAGCAGTGAGTACAGCCCCTATGGCTACACCTTC.

V gene TRBV7-8 combines with J gene TRBJ2-1, with D possibly TRBD2 on 5 matching bases. The CDR3 length is 16 residues. In germline, CDR1 is SGHVS, CDR2 FQNEAQ. Trimming took 2 bases from V and 4 from J, leaving 15 bases between them. The CDR3 here is CASSLLAHTGYNEQFF. The CDR3 DNA reads TGTGCCAGCAGCTTATTGGCCCACACGGGGTACAATGAGCAGTTCTTC.